Presented here are 10 T cell receptor beta chains from one specimen sequenced in a study of T cells in Graves' hyperthyroidism and ophthalmopathy. The TCR beta CDR3 regions underwent amplification using RNA transcripts as the source. The HTBI set primed first-round TCR CDR3 RT-PCR. Each CDR3 protein gets one entry after TCRdb re-called the multiplex PCR reads with MiXCR. The profile shows roughly 400,000 distinct CDR3 sequences, over 12% of them singletons. The sample was blood. The receptors were sampled from a man in his fifties or sixties with Graves' ophthalmopathy.

In regard to this clonotype: At one end, the junction sequence differs from germline, possibly due to a read error. V usage is TRBV5-1 and J usage is TRBJ2-1; 7 bases map to TRBD2. The CDR3 has 16 residues. Germline CDR1 reads SGHRS; CDR2 reads YFSETQ. The CDR3 nucleotides read TGCGCCGGCAGCTCACACCCTGGACTAGGTGGCAATGAGCAGTTCTTC. Its translation: CAGSSHPGLGGNEQFF.

The J gene is TRBJ2-7, the V gene TRBV27, with D hard to call. The germline V gene has CDR1 MNHEY and CDR2 SMNVEV (reference sequence). The CDR3 is 12 amino acids. Trimming pared 5 bases from V and 7 bases from J, leaving 12 bases between. The DNA for the CDR3 is TGTGCCAGCAGTCCCCCCCTTGCGGAGCAGTACTTC. Translated: CASSPPLAEQYF.

The sample holds many counts of this clonotype. This chain links TRBV20-1 with TRBJ2-1; D may be TRBD2 (6 bases). Trimming stripped 4 bases from V and 8 bases from J, with 18 bases between. The CDR3 length is 14 residues. The germline V gene has CDR1 DFQATT and CDR2 SNEGSKA (reference sequence). The CDR3 region is CSATTSIGSYEQFF. The CDR3 coding sequence is TGCAGTGCTACCACTAGCATCGGGTCATATGAGCAGTTCTTC.

CDR3 protein: CSARTDPSDSLTVLWETQYF. In DNA form, the CDR3 reads TGCAGTGCCAGGACGGATCCTAGCGATAGTTTGACAGTATTATGGGAGACCCAGTACTTC. V is TRBV20-1 and J is TRBJ2-5; perhaps TRBD2 as D (6 bases). The V end lost 6 bases, the J end lost 5 bases, and 37 bases lay between the germline ends. The CDR3 is 20 amino acids. CDR1 and CDR2 (germline): DFQATT, SNEGSKA (reference sequence).

In this sample, this clonotype turned up a few times. This sequence joins TRBV6-2 or TRBV6-3 and TRBJ1-1, with TRBD1 identical over 7 bases. CDR3 length: 14 residues. V trimming: 8 bases; J trimming: 4 bases; junction bases outside the gene matches: 10. Germline V CDR1 and CDR2: MNHEY, SVGEGT. The CDR3 DNA reads TGTGCCAGCGGGGCAGGGGGATTGAGCACTGAAGCTTTCTTT. Protein product: CASGAGGLSTEAFF.

The chain uses TRBV19 and TRBJ2-7; the match to TRBD1 covers 9 bases. CDR3 length: 12 residues. Trimming removed 6 bases from V and 6 bases from J; junction bases left unmatched: 3. Germline lookup yields CDR1 LNHDA and CDR2 SQIVND (reference sequence). CDR3 loop: CASRQGASEQYF. The DNA of the CDR3 is TGTGCCAGTAGACAGGGGGCTTCCGAGCAGTACTTC. Drawing the rest from reference TRBV19 and TRBJ2-7, the complete variable domain is DGGITQSPKYLFRKEGQNVTLSCEQNLNHDAMYWYRQDPGQGLRLIYYSQIVNDFQKGDIAEGYSVSREKKESFPLTVTSAQKNPTAFYLCASRQGASEQYFGPGTRLTVT.

This clonotype was seen ten or more times. The chain recombines TRBV27 with TRBJ1-1; possibly TRBD1 for D (5 bases). The CDR3 has 13 residues. The germline V gene encodes CDR1 MNHEY and CDR2 SMNVEV (reference sequence). V shed 7 bases and J shed 4 bases, with 13 bases lying between them. The CDR3 protein is CASKHRGGTEAFF. The CDR3 nucleotides read TGTGCCAGCAAACACCGGGGGGGCACTGAAGCTTTCTTT.

This clonotype has a count of ten or more. The chain employs TRBV20-1 and TRBJ2-7; no firm D call. Germline assignment: CDR1 DFQATT and CDR2 SNEGSKA (reference sequence). Trimming removed 7 bases at V and 0 bases at J, with 16 bases between. This CDR3 spans 14 amino acids. In DNA form, the CDR3 reads TGCAGTGTTATCGAGGATATAGGCTCCTACGAGCAGTACTTC. Translated: CSVIEDIGSYEQYF.

The rearrangement links TRBV19 to TRBJ1-1; 10 bases align to TRBD1. The germline V gene has CDR1 LNHDA and CDR2 SQIVND (reference sequence). There are 14 residues in the CDR3. Losses at the gene ends were 7 bases for V and 5 bases for J; bases not matched to a gene: 7. CDR3 sequence (DNA): TGTGCCAGTATGCGACAGGGGGCGCGAACTGAAGCTTTCTTT. Protein: CASMRQGARTEAFF.

This clonotype showed up many times. The chain is built from TRBV7-9 and TRBJ2-7, with D perhaps being TRBD1 or TRBD2 (5 bases each). The CDR3 totals 15 residues. V lost 0 bases and J 0 bases, leaving 9 bases between the germline ends. The germline gives CDR1 SEHNR, CDR2 FQNEAQ (reference sequence). CDR3 DNA sequence: TGTGCCAGCAGCTTAGCTTCAGGGAGCTCCTACGAGCAGTACTTC. Translation gives CASSLASGSSYEQYF.